The entry that follows covers one TCR beta chain sequence. The sample belongs to a study of blood T cell repertoires in COVID-19. In the authors' methods: Estimates of nucleated cell counts were drawn from the amplification of reference gene primers. Data came from immunoSEQ multiplex PCR; TCRdb stores just in-frame clones and leaves some out. V and J calls and clone size are those listed in that table; D and trimming were worked out from the DNA. The sample lists more than 150,000 clones; approximately 87% were seen once. CDR1 SGHRS and CDR2 YFSETQ come from the germline V gene. J was trimmed by 5 bases and V by 4 bases; bases with no gene match: 9. This CDR3 has 16 residues.

This TCR was sampled from a woman in her 70s with acute or convalescent COVID-19. This chain joins TRBV5-1 and TRBJ1-4; 9 bases are a match to TRBD1. The sequencing input was peripheral blood. The CDR3 spells CASSDGQGLPNEKLFF. The CDR3 bases are TGCGCCAGCAGCGACGGACAGGGGCTACCGAATGAAAAACTGTTTTTT.